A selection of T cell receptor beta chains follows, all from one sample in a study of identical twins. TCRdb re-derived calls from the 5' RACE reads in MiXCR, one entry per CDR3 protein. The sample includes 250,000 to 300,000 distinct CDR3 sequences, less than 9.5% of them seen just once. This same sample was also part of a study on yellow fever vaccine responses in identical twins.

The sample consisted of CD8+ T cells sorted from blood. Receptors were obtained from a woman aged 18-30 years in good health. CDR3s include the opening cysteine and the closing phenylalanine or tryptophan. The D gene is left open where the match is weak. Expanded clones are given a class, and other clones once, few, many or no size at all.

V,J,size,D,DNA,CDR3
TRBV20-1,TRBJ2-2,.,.,TGCAGTGGCGAGGCCGTGAAGACCGGGGAGCTGTTTTTT,CSGEAVKTGELFF
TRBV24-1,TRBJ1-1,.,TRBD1,TGTGCCACCAGTGATCTTGGACAGGGCGGAGAAGCTTTCTTT,CATSDLGQGGEAFF
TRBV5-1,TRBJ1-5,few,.,TGCGCCAGCAGCTTAGAGGGGGGAGTTGGTCAGCCCCAGCATTTT,CASSLEGGVGQPQHF
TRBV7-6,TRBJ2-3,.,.,TGTGCCAGCAGCCGAGGGGCGGCATCAGATACGCAGTATTTT,CASSRGAASDTQYF
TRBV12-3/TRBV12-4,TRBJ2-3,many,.,TGTGCCAGCAGTTTCGGTTACCCGACAGCTAGCACAGATACGCAGTATTTT,CASSFGYPTASTDTQYF
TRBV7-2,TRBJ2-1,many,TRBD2,TGTGCCAGCAGCTTACCCCCGGAGGAAACTAGCGGGAGCCTGAGCTCCTACAATGAGCAGTTCTTC,CASSLPPEETSGSLSSYNEQFF
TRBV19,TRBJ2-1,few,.,TGTGTCAGTAGTATCAAGGGGTTCGATGAGCAGTTCTTC,CVSSIKGFDEQFF
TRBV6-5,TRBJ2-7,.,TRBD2,TGTGCCAGCAGTTACTCGAGGCTAGCGGGATCATACGAGCAGTACTTC,CASSYSRLAGSYEQYF
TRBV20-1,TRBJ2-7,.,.,TGCAGTGCTCGACCCATGGGGGTCGAGCAGTACTTC,CSARPMGVEQYF
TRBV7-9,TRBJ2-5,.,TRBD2,TGTGCCAGCAGCTTCGAGACTAGCTACGAGGGACGGGGGACCCAGTACTTC,CASSFETSYEGRGTQYF
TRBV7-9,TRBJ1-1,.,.,TGTGCCAGCAGCCCCCCGGGATCCTCAGGGACCCCTGAAGCTTTCTTT,CASSPPGSSGTPEAFF
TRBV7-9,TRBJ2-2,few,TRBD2,TGTGCCAGCAGCCCATCACTAGCGGGAGGTACCGGGGAGCTGTTTTTT,CASSPSLAGGTGELFF
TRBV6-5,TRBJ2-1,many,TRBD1,TGTGCCAGCAGTTCCACAGGGGGCTCCTACAATGAGCAGTTCTTC,CASSSTGGSYNEQFF
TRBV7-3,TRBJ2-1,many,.,TGTGCCAGCAGCTTAAGCGCGGGGAACAGGAACAATGAGCAGTTCTTC,CASSLSAGNRNNEQFF
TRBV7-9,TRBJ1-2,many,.,TGTGCCAGCAACTGGCTGGACAGAACTAACTATGGCTACACCTTC,CASNWLDRTNYGYTF
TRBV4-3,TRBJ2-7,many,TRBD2,TGCGCCAGCAGCCAGTACGTGGGGGGGTGGATCGAGCAGTACTTC,CASSQYVGGWIEQYF
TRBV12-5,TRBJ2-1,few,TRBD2,TGTGCTAGTGGTTCCATGGCCGGACTAGCGGGGGGGCCATACAATGAGCAGTTCTTC,CASGSMAGLAGGPYNEQFF
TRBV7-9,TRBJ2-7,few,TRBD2,TGTGCCAGCAGCTTTCCGCCGCCCAAGCGGGACGGGGAAGAGCAGTACTTC,CASSFPPPKRDGEEQYF
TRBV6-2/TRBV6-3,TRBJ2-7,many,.,TGTGCCAGCAGCAACACAGCCGGGACGCGGAACCTCTACGAGCAGTACTTC,CASSNTAGTRNLYEQYF
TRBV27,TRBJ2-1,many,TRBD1,TGTGCCAGCAGAGGGACAGGGTGGTATGAGCAGTTCTTC,CASRGTGWYEQFF
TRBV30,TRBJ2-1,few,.,TGTGCCTGGAGACCCGCGGCTAGCGTATACAATGAGCAGTTCTTC,CAWRPAASVYNEQFF
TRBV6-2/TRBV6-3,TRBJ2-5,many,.,TGTGCCAGCAGTTACTCGATGGGGGAGACCCAGTACTTC,CASSYSMGETQYF
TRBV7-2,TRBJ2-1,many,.,TGTGCCAGCAGCTTAGGGATCTACTATCAGTTCTTC,CASSLGIYYQFF
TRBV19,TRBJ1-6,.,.,TGTGCCAGTAGTTTACAGGGAATAAGTTCACCCCTCCACTTT,CASSLQGISSPLHF
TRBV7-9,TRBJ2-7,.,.,TGTGCCAGCAGTTTCTATCAGGTAGACGAGCAGTACTTC,CASSFYQVDEQYF
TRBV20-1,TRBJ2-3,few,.,TGCAGTGCTAGAGTTCCCGGCGGTATCACAGATACGCAGTATTTT,CSARVPGGITDTQYF
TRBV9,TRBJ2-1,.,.,TGTGCCAGCAGCGTAGCCGATAGAGCCCTGAGCTCCTACAATGAGCAGTTCTTC,CASSVADRALSSYNEQFF
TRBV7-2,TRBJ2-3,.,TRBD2,TGTGCCAGCAGCTTAGGGTCCGGGGGGGCAGATACGCAGTATTTT,CASSLGSGGADTQYF
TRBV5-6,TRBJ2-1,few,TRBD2,TGTGCCAGCAGCTTACTTGCGGGGGGGATCAATGAGCAGTTCTTC,CASSLLAGGINEQFF
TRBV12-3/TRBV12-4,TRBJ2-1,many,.,TGTGCCAGCAGTTTATACGCCACGGACAGATACAATGAGCAGTTCTTC,CASSLYATDRYNEQFF
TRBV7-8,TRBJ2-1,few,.,TGTGCCAGCAGCCAGGACAGTCGCGATGAGCAGTTCTTC,CASSQDSRDEQFF
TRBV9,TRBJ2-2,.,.,TGTGCCAGCAGCGTAATCGGCGGGGAGCTGTTTTTT,CASSVIGGELFF
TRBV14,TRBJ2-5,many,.,TGTGCCAGCAGCCAGAGCCAAGAGACCCAGTACTTC,CASSQSQETQYF
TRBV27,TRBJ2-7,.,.,TGTGCCAGCAGTTGGTCAGGGACCTACGAGCAGTACTTC,CASSWSGTYEQYF
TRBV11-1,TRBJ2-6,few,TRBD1,TGTGCCAGCAGCTTAGTTCGGGACAGGGTTAGCGGGGCCAACGTCCTGACTTTC,CASSLVRDRVSGANVLTF
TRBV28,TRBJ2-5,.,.,TGTGCCAGCAGTTTACCAGCGGAAGAGACCCAGTACTTC,CASSLPAEETQYF
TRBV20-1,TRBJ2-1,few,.,TGCAGTGCTAGAGATTTGTTGGGGCTCATATACAATGAGCAGTTCTTC,CSARDLLGLIYNEQFF
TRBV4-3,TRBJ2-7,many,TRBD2,TGCGCCAGCAGCCAAGGACTAGCGGGAGAATACGAGCAGTACTTC,CASSQGLAGEYEQYF
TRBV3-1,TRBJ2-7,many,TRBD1,TGTGCCAGCAGCCAAAGGACAGGGCACTACGAGCAGTACTTC,CASSQRTGHYEQYF
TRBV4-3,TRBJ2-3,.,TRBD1,TGCGCCAGCAGCCAATCCCGGGACAGGGGGCCGGCGCAGTATTTT,CASSQSRDRGPAQYF
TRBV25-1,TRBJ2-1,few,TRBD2,TGTGCCAGCAGTGAGGGACTAGCGAGGAATGAGCAGTTCTTC,CASSEGLARNEQFF
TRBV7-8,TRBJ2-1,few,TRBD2,TGTGCCAGCAGCTTAATGGGACTAGCCAAGGTATATGAGCAGTTCTTC,CASSLMGLAKVYEQFF
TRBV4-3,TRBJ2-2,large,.,TGCGCCAGCATTCTCCCTTTTGGCGATCTTAACACCGGGGAGCTGTTTTTT,CASILPFGDLNTGELFF
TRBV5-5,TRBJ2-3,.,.,TGTGCCAGCAGCCGCGCGGGCAGGGCAGCAGATACGCAGTATTTT,CASSRAGRAADTQYF
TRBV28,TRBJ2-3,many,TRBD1,TGTGCCAGCAGTTTCAACAGGGGGCGAGGCACAGATACGCAGTATTTT,CASSFNRGRGTDTQYF
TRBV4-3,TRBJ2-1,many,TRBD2,TGCGCCAGCAGCCAAGGGCCCGGGGGGGATGAGCAGTTCTTC,CASSQGPGGDEQFF
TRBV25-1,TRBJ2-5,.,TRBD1,TGTGCCAGCAGTGCTTCCGGGACAGGAGGTGAGACCCAGTACTTC,CASSASGTGGETQYF
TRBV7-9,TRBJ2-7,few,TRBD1,TGTGCCAGCAGCAAACCGGGACAGGCCTACGAGCAGTACTTC,CASSKPGQAYEQYF
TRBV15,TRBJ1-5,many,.,TGTGCCACCAGCAGAGATGAGCTGGACCCAGACAATCAGCCCCAGCATTTT,CATSRDELDPDNQPQHF
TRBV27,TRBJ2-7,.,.,TGTGCCAGCAGTTTATCGGGGTTTTACGAGCAGTACTTC,CASSLSGFYEQYF
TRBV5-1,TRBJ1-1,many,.,TGCGCCAGCAGCTACCGGGACGACGACACTGAAGCTTTCTTT,CASSYRDDDTEAFF
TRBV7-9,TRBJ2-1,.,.,TGTGCCAGCAGCTTAGGGATGGGCTCCTACAATGAGCAGTTCTTC,CASSLGMGSYNEQFF
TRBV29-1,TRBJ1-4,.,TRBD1,TGCAGCGGGGGCCGGACAGGGGCAGGTGAAAAACTGTTTTTT,CSGGRTGAGEKLFF
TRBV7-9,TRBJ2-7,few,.,TGTGCCAGCAGCGGGGCAGCTTCCTCCTACGAGCAGTACTTC,CASSGAASSYEQYF
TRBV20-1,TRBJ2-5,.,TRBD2,TGCAGTGCTAGGGGCACTAGCGGGAGAGGGCGAGAGACCCAGTACTTC,CSARGTSGRGRETQYF
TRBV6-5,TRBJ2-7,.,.,TGTGCCAGCAGTTCCTTATTTAGCAGGGACGAGCAGTACTTC,CASSSLFSRDEQYF
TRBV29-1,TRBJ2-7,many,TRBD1,TGCAGCGTTCGAGGGACAGGGGAGCTCGAGCAGTACTTC,CSVRGTGELEQYF